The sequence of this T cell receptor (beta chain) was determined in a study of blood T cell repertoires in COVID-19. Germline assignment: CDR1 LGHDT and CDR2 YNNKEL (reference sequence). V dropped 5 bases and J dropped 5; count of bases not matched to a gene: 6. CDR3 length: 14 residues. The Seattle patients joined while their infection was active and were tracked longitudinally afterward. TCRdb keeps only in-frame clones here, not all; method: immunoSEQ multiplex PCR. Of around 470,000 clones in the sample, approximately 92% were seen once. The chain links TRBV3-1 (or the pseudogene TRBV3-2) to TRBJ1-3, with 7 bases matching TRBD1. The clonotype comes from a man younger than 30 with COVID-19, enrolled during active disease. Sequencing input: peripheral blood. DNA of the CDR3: TGTGCCAGCAGCGAGACAGGGACGAGAAACACCATATATTTT. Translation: CASSETGTRNTIYF.